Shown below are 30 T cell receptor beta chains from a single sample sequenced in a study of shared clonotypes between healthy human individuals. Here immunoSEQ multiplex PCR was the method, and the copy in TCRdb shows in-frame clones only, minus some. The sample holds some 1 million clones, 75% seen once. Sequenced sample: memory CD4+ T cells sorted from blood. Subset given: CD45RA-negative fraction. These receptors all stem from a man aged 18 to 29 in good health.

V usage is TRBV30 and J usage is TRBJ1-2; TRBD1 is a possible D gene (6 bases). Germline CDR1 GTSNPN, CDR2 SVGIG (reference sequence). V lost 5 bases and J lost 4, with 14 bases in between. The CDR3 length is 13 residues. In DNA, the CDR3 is TGTGCCTGGGGACACAGGGAAGGCTATGGCTACACCTTC. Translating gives CAWGHREGYGYTF.

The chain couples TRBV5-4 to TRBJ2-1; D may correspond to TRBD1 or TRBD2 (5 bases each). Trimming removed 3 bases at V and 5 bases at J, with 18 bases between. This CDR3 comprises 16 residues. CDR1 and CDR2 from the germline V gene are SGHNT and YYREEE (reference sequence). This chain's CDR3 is CASSYYQGAINNEQFF. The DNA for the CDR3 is TGTGCCAGCAGCTATTATCAGGGAGCAATTAACAATGAGCAGTTCTTC.

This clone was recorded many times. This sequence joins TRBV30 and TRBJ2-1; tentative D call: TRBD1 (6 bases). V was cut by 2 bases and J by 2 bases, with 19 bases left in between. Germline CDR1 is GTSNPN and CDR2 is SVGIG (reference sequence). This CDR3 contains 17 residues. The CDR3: CAWSNGLHWDTYNEQFF. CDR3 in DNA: TGTGCCTGGAGTAACGGACTCCACTGGGACACCTACAATGAGCAGTTCTTC.

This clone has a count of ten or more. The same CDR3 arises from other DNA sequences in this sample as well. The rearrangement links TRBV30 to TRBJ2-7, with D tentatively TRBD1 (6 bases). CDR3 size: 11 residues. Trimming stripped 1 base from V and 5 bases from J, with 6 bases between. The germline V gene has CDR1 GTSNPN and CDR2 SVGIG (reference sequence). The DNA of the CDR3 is TGTGCCTGGAGTGACAGGGACGAGCAGTACTTC. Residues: CAWSDRDEQYF.

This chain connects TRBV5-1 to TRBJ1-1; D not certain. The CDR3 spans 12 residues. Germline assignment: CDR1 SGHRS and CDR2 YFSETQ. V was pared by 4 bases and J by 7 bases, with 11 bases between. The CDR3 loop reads CASSADGLEAFF. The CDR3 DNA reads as TGCGCCAGCAGCGCGGACGGACTTGAAGCTTTCTTT.

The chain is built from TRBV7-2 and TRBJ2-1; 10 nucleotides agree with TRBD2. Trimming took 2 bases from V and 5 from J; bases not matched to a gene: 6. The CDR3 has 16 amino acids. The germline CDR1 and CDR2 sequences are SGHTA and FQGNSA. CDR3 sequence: CASSLFLAGVNNEQFF. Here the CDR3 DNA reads TGTGCCAGCAGCTTATTTCTAGCGGGAGTCAACAATGAGCAGTTCTTC.

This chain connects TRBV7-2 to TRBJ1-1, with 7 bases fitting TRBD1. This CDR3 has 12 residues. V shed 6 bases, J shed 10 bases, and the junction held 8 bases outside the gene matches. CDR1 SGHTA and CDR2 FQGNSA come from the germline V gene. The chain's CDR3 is CASSPDRVGAFF. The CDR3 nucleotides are TGTGCCAGCAGTCCCGACAGGGTTGGAGCTTTCTTT.

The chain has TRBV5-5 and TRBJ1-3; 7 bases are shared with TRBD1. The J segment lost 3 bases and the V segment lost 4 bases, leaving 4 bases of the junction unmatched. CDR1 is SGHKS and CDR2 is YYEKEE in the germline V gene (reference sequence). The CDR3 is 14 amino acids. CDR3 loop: CASSQTGLGNTIYF. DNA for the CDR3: TGTGCCAGCAGCCAGACAGGGCTTGGAAACACCATATATTTT.

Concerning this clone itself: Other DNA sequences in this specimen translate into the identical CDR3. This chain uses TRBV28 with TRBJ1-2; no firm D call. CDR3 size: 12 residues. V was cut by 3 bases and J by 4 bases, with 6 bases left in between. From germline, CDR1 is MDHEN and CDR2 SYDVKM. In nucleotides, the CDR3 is TGTGCCAGCAGTTTGGGCCTCTATGGCTACACCTTC. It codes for CASSLGLYGYTF.

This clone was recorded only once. The CDR3 nucleotides are TGTGCCAGCAGCTTAGCCGGGGCGGGTGCTTTCTTT. The encoded protein is CASSLAGAGAFF. This chain links TRBV7-9 with TRBJ1-1, with a tentative D call TRBD1 (5 bases). V lost 0 bases to trimming and J lost 11 bases, with 10 bases between them. CDR1 SEHNR and CDR2 FQNEAQ come from the germline V gene (reference sequence). This CDR3 has 12 residues.

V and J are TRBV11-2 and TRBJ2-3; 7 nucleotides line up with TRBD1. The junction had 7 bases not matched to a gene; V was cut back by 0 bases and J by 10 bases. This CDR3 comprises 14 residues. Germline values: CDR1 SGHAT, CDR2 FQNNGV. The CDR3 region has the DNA TGTGCCAGCAGCTTAGAGGCGGCGACAGGGCCGCAGTATTTT. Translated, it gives CASSLEAATGPQYF.

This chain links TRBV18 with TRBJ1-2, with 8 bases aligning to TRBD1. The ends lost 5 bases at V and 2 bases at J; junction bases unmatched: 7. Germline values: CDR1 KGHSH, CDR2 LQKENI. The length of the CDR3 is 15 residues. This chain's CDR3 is CASSSAGTGNYGYTF. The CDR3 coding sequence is TGTGCCAGCTCATCGGCCGGGACAGGCAACTATGGCTACACCTTC.

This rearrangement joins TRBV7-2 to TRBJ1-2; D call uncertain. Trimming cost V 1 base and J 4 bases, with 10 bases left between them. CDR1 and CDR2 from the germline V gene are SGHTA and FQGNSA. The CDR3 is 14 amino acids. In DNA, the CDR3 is TGTGCCAGCAGCTTAGTGATGGGAGGCTATGGCTACACCTTC. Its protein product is CASSLVMGGYGYTF.

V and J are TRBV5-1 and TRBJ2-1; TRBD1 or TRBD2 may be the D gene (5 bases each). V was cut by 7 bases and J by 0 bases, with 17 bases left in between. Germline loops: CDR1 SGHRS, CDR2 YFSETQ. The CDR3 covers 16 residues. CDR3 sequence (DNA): TGCGCCAGCTTACCCAACGGGGACCCCTCCTACAATGAGCAGTTCTTC. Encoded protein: CASLPNGDPSYNEQFF. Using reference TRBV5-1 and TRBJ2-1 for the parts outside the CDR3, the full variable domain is KAGVTQTPRYLIKTRGQQVTLSCSPISGHRSVSWYQQTPGQGLQFLFEYFSETQRNKGNFPGRFSGRQFSNSRSEMNVSTLELGDSALYLCASLPNGDPSYNEQFFGPGTRLTVL.

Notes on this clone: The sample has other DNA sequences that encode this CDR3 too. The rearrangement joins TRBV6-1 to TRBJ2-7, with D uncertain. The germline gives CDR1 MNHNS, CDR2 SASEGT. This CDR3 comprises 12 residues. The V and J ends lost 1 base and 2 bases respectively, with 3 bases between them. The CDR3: CASSEGAYEQYF. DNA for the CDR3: TGTGCCAGCAGTGAAGGGGCCTACGAGCAGTACTTC.

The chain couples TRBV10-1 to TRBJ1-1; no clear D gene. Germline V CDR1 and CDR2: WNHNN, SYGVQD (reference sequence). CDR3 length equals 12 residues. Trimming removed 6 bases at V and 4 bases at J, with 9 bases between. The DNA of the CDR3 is TGCGCCAGCAGCGATGACACCACTGAAGCTTTCTTT. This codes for CASSDDTTEAFF.

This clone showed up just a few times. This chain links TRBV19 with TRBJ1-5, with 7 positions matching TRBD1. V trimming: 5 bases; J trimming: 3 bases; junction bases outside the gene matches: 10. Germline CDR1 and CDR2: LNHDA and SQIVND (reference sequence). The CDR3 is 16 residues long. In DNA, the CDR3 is TGTGCCAGTAGTGGGAGGACAGGAAGAAACAATCAGCCCCAGCATTTT. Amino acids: CASSGRTGRNNQPQHF.

CDR3 region: CASSLGGSGEQFF. The CDR3 bases are TGTGCCAGCAGCTTAGGGGGCTCTGGTGAGCAGTTCTTC. This chain uses TRBV7-2 with TRBJ2-1; D may be TRBD1 (5 bases). Between the trimmed V and J ends, which lost 1 base and 9 bases, there was a span of 10 bases. Germline lookup yields CDR1 SGHTA and CDR2 FQGNSA. The CDR3 is 13 amino acids.

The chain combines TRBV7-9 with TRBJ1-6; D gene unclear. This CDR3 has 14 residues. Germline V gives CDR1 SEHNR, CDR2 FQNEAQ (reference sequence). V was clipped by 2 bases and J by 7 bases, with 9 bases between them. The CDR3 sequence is CASSLTIKNSPLHF. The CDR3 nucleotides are TGTGCCAGCAGCTTAACTATCAAGAATTCACCCCTCCACTTT.

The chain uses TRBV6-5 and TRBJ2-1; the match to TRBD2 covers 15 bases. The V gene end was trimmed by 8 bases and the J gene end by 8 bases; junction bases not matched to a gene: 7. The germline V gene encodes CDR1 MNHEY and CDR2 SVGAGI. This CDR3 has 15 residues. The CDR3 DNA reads TGTGCCAGCGGCTCCGGGACTAGCGGGAGGTATGAGCAGTTCTTC. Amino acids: CASGSGTSGRYEQFF.

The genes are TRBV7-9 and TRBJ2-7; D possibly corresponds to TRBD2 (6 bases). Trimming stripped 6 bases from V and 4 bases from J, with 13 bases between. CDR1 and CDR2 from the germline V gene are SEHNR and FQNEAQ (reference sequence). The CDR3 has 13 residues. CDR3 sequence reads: CASRRGGTYEQYF. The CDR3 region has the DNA TGTGCCAGCAGGCGGGGTGGGACTTACGAGCAGTACTTC.

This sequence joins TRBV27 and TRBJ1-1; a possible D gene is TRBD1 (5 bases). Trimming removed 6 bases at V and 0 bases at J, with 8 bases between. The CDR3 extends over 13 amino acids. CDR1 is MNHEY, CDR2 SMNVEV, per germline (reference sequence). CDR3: CASSWGVNTEAFF. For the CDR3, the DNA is TGTGCCAGCAGCTGGGGCGTGAACACTGAAGCTTTCTTT.

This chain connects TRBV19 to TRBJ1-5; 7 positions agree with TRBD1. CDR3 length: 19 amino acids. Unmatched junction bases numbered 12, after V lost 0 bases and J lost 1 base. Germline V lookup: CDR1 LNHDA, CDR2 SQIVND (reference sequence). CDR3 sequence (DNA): TGTGCCAGTAGTATAGATCGGTTGACAGGGATTAGGAGCAATCAGCCCCAGCATTTT. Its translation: CASSIDRLTGIRSNQPQHF.

CDR3 sequence (DNA): TGTGCCAGCAGTTACCCCCCCCAGGGAGATACGCAGTATTTT. Residues: CASSYPPQGDTQYF. V and J are TRBV28 and TRBJ2-3; tentative D call: TRBD1 (5 bases). CDR1 is MDHEN and CDR2 is SYDVKM in the germline V gene. The germline V and J ends were trimmed by 4 bases and 5 bases, with 13 bases remaining between them. The CDR3 runs 14 residues.

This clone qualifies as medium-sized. In DNA, the CDR3 is TGTGCCAGCAGCTTAGCGTTAGCCCAGCGAGGCGAGCAGTACTTC. Its protein is CASSLALAQRGEQYF. This chain uses TRBV7-9 with TRBJ2-7; no clear D gene. V lost 0 bases and J lost 6, with 15 bases in between. CDR3 length: 15 amino acids. The germline CDR1 and CDR2 sequences are SEHNR and FQNEAQ (reference sequence).

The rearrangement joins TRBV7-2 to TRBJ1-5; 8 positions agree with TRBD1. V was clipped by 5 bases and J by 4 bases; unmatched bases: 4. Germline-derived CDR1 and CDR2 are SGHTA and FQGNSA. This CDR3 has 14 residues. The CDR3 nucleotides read TGTGCCAGCAGCGTCGGGACAGGTAATCAGCCCCAGCATTTT. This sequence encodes CASSVGTGNQPQHF.

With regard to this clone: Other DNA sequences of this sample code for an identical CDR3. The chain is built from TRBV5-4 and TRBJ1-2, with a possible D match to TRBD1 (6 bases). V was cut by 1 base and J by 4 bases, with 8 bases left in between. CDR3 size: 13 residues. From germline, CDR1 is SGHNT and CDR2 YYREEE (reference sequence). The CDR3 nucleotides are TGTGCCAGCAGCTTGACAGGGCCCTATGGCTACACCTTC. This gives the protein CASSLTGPYGYTF. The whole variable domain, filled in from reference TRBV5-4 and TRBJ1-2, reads ETGVTQSPTHLIKTRGQQVTLRCSSQSGHNTVSWYQQALGQGPQFIFQYYREEENGRGNFPPRFSGLQFPNYSSELNVNALELDDSALYLCASSLTGPYGYTFGSGTRLTVV.

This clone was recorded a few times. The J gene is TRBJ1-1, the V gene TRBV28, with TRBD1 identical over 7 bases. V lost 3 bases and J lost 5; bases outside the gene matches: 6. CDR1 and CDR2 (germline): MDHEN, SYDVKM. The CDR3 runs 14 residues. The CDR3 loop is CASSLETGRTEAFF. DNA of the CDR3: TGTGCCAGCAGTTTGGAGACAGGGAGGACTGAAGCTTTCTTT.

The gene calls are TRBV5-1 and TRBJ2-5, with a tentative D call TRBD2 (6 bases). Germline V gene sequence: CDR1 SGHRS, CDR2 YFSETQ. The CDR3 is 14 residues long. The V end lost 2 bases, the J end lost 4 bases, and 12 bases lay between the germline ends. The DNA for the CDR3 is TGCGCCAGCAGCTTCACCGACGGGGGAGAGACCCAGTACTTC. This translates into CASSFTDGGETQYF.

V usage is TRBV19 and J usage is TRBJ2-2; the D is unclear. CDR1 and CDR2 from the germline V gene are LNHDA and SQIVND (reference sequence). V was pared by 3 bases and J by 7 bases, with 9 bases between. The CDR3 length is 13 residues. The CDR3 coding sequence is TGTGCCAGTAGTATTCAAGGTATCGGGGAGCTGTTTTTT. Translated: CASSIQGIGELFF.